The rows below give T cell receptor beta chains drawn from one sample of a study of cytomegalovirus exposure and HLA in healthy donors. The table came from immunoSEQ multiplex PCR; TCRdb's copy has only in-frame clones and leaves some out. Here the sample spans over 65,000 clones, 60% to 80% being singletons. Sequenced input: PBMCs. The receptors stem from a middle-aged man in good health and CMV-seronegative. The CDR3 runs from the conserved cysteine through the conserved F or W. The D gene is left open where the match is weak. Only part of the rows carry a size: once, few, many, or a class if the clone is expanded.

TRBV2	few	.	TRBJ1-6	CASSEDRINSPLHF	TGTGCCAGCAGTGAAGACAGGATTAATTCACCCCTCCACTTT
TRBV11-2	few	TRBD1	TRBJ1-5	CASKGQGDQPQHF	TGTGCCAGCAAAGGACAGGGGGATCAGCCCCAGCATTTT
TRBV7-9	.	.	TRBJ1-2	CASSLAVGGRYGYTF	TGTGCCAGCAGCTTAGCGGTCGGGGGGAGGTATGGCTACACCTTC
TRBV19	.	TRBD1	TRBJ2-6	CASSIGQGGGANVLTF	TGTGCCAGTAGCATCGGACAGGGCGGTGGGGCCAACGTCCTGACTTTC
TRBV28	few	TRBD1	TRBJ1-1	CASIQTGMNTEAFF	TGTGCCAGCATCCAGACAGGGATGAACACTGAAGCTTTCTTT
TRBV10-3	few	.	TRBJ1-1	CAISAAGDGDEAFF	TGTGCCATCAGTGCGGCGGGAGATGGAGATGAAGCTTTCTTT
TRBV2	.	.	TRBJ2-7	CASSERGPSSYEQYF	TGTGCCAGCAGTGAGCGCGGGCCGAGCTCCTACGAGCAGTACTTC
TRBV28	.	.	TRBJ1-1	CASSSVGANTEAFF	TGTGCCAGCAGTTCAGTGGGAGCGAACACTGAAGCTTTCTTT
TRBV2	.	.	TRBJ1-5	CASNRGSASNQPQHF	TGTGCCAGCAACCGGGGTTCGGCCAGCAATCAGCCCCAGCATTTT
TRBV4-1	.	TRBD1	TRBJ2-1	CASSRPGQGHEQFF	TGCGCCAGCAGCCGCCCGGGACAGGGCCATGAGCAGTTCTTC
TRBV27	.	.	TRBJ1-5	CASSREVQGGLGNQPQHF	TGTGCCAGCAGTCGAGAAGTACAGGGAGGGCTAGGCAATCAGCCCCAGCATTTT
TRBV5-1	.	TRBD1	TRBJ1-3	CASRTGPGNTIYF	TGCGCCAGCAGGACAGGGCCCGGAAACACCATATATTTT
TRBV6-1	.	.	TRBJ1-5	CASSEIALGRGNQPQHF	TGTGCCAGCAGTGAAATCGCTTTGGGCAGGGGAAATCAGCCCCAGCATTTT
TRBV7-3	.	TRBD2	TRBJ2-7	CASSLGGTTNEQYF	TGTGCCAGCAGCTTAGGGGGGACTACTAACGAGCAGTACTTC
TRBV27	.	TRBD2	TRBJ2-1	CASRGTRWGENEQFF	TGTGCCAGCAGGGGGACTAGATGGGGCGAGAATGAGCAGTTCTTC
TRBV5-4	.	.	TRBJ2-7	CASSLIGRVNEQYF	TGTGCCAGCAGCTTGATCGGCAGGGTTAACGAGCAGTACTTC
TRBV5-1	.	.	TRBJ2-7	CASSTGIQYEQYF	TGCGCCAGCAGCACGGGAATACAATACGAGCAGTACTTC
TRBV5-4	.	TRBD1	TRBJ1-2	CASSSPRGDRGPQGYTF	TGTGCCAGCAGCTCACCTCGTGGAGACAGGGGCCCTCAAGGCTACACCTTC
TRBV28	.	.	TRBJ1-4	CASSTTARATNEKLFF	TGTGCCAGCAGTACGACAGCCCGTGCAACTAATGAAAAACTGTTTTTT
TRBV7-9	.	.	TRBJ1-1	CASSLEAGEAFF	TGTGCCAGCAGCTTAGAGGCAGGTGAAGCTTTCTTT
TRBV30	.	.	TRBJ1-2	CAWSVGLGYTF	TGTGCCTGGAGTGTCGGGTTGGGCTACACCTTC
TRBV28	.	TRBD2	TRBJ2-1	CASRPQLAESYNEQFF	TGTGCCAGCAGGCCCCAGCTAGCGGAATCCTACAATGAGCAGTTCTTC
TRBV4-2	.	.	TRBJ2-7	CASSQLTMDRYEQYF	TGTGCCAGCAGCCAACTGACTATGGATCGCTACGAGCAGTACTTC
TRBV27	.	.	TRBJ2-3	CASSPEWNTDTQYF	TGTGCCAGCAGTCCGGAGTGGAACACCGATACGCAGTATTTT
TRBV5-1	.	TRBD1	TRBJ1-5	CASSLDPPGQGAFQPQHF	TGCGCCAGCAGCTTGGATCCCCCGGGACAGGGGGCTTTTCAGCCCCAGCATTTT
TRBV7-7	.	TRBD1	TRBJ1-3	CASSPGPGGAGNTIYF	TGTGCTAGCAGCCCCGGTCCAGGGGGCGCAGGAAACACCATATATTTT
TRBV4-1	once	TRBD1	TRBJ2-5	CASSFGTGGSETQYF	TGCGCCAGCAGCTTCGGGACAGGTGGGTCGGAGACCCAGTACTTC
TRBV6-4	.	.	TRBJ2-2	CASSDTVMGGAGELFF	TGTGCCAGCAGTGACACGGTAATGGGAGGCGCCGGGGAGCTGTTTTTT
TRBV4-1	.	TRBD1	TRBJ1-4	CASSQRPRQGVDEKLFF	TGCGCCAGCAGCCAACGCCCCAGACAGGGGGTGGATGAAAAACTGTTTTTT
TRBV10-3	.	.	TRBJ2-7	CAISVGPDYEQYF	TGTGCCATCAGTGTTGGGCCCGACTACGAGCAGTACTTC
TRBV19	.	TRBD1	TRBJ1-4	CASSSGGEKLFF	TGTGCCAGTAGTTCAGGGGGAGAAAAACTGTTTTTT
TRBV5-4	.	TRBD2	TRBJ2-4	CASSLVPTGTTRRGIQYF	TGTGCCAGCAGCTTGGTGCCGACCGGGACTACCAGACGAGGCATTCAGTACTTC
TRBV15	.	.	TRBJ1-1	CATSRDWAGNTEAFF	TGTGCCACCAGCAGAGATTGGGCAGGGAACACTGAAGCTTTCTTT
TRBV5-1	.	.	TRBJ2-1	CASFDLSSYNEQFF	TGCGCCAGCTTCGACTTAAGCTCCTACAATGAGCAGTTCTTC
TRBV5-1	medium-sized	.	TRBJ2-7	CASSPIRSNEQYF	TGCGCCAGCAGCCCCATACGAAGCAACGAGCAGTACTTC
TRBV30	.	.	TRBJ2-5	CAWSVAGPETQYF	TGTGCCTGGAGTGTCGCAGGGCCGGAGACCCAGTACTTC
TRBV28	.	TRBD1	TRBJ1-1	CASNSYQGAHMNTEAFF	TGTGCCAGCAACTCATATCAGGGGGCCCATATGAACACTGAAGCTTTCTTT
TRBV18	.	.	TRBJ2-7	CASSQDSYEQYF	TGTGCCAGCTCACAGGACAGCTACGAGCAGTACTTC
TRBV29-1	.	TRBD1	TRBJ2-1	CSVGQGVSYNEQFF	TGCAGCGTTGGACAGGGGGTCTCCTACAATGAGCAGTTCTTC
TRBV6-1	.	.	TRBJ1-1	CASTRVSEAFF	TGTGCCAGCACCAGGGTTTCTGAAGCTTTCTTT
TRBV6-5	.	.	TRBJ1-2	CASSSPQGASGYTF	TGTGCCAGCAGTTCTCCGCAGGGCGCTTCGGGCTACACCTTC
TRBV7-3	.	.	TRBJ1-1	CASSQGLYTEAFF	TGTGCCAGCAGCCAAGGACTTTACACTGAAGCTTTCTTT
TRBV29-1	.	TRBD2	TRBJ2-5	CSVDLAGDPQETQYF	TGCAGCGTTGATTTAGCGGGAGACCCCCAAGAGACCCAGTACTTC
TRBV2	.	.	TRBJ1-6	CASSSQGSSYNSPLHF	TGTGCCAGCAGCTCACAGGGAAGCTCCTATAATTCACCCCTCCACTTT
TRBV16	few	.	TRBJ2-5	CASSLNFQETQYF	TGTGCCAGCAGCCTAAATTTCCAAGAGACCCAGTACTTC
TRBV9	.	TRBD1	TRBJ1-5	CASSVAGGENQPQHF	TGTGCCAGCAGCGTAGCAGGGGGAGAAAATCAGCCCCAGCATTTT
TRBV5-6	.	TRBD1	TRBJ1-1	CASSWGQLNTEAFF	TGTGCCAGCAGCTGGGGACAGCTGAACACTGAAGCTTTCTTT
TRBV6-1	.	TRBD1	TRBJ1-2	CASHRDSNYGYTF	TGTGCCAGCCACCGGGACAGTAACTATGGCTACACCTTC
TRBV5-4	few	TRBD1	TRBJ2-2	CASSGTGAVTGELFF	TGTGCCAGCAGCGGGACAGGTGCAGTGACCGGGGAGCTGTTTTTT
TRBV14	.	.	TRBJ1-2	CASSHERQSTYGYTF	TGTGCCAGCAGCCACGAACGACAGAGCACCTATGGCTACACCTTC